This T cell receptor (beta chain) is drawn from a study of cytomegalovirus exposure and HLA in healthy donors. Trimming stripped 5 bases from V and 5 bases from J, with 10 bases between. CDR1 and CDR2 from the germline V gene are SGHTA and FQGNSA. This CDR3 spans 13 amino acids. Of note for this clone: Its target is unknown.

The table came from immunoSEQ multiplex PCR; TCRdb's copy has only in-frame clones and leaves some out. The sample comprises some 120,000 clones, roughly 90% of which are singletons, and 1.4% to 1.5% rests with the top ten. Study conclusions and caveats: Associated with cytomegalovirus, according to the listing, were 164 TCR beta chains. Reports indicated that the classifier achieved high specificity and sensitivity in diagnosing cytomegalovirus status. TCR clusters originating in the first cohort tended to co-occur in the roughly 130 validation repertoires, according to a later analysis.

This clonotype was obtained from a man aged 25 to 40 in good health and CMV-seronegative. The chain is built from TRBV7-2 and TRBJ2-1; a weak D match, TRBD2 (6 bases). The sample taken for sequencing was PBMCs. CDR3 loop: CASSPQRDNEQFF. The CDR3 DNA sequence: TGTGCCAGCAGCCCCCAGCGGGACAATGAGCAGTTCTTC.